One sample yielded the 8 T cell receptor beta chains listed below, sequenced in a study of T cell clonotyping in hematopoietic cell transplantation. Time point specified: recipient sample about 28 days before transplant, after cytoreduction. Using immunoSEQ multiplex PCR, the repertoire was profiled, and TCRdb retains in-frame clones only, with some absent. The sample has about 36,000 clones; 85% to 95% are singletons. The sequencing used peripheral blood mononuclear cells, collected before stem cell transplant. The receptors derive from a man in his forties with chronic myeloid leukemia. Some clones in this sample may be carry-over from other donors' samples.

The CDR3 here is CASSLAEGAYEQYF. The CDR3 coding sequence is TGTGCCAGCAGCTTAGCAGAGGGGGCCTACGAGCAGTACTTC. The chain is built from TRBV7-2 and TRBJ2-7; TRBD1 might be the D (6 bases). V lost 0 bases and J lost 2, with 8 bases in between. The CDR3 runs to 14 residues. Germline CDR1 reads SGHTA; CDR2 reads FQGNSA.

The chain uses TRBV27 and TRBJ2-2, with D unresolved. Germline V CDR1 and CDR2: MNHEY, SMNVEV (reference sequence). Trimming took 0 bases from V and 6 from J, leaving 11 bases between them. The CDR3 is 15 residues long. For the CDR3, the DNA is TGTGCCAGCAGTTTATCTTCGTTAGGTTCCGGGGAGCTGTTTTTT. Amino acids: CASSLSSLGSGELFF.

The J gene is TRBJ1-3, the V gene TRBV4-3; D remains ambiguous. The germline CDR1 and CDR2 sequences are LGHNA and YSLEER. Trimming left V 3 bases short and J 2 bases short, with 11 bases between. This CDR3 is 15 amino acids long. DNA for the CDR3: TGCGCCAGCAGCCAGGAGGGATTTCCTGGAAACACCATATATTTT. Encoded protein: CASSQEGFPGNTIYF.

The V gene is TRBV6-5, the J gene TRBJ1-2; TRBD1 matches at 7 bases. The ends lost 0 bases at V and 3 bases at J; junction bases unmatched: 1. Germline CDR1 MNHEY, CDR2 SVGAGI. The CDR3 length is 14 residues. In DNA form, the CDR3 reads TGTGCCAGCAGTTACTCGACAGGGTACTATGGCTACACCTTC. Translating it yields CASSYSTGYYGYTF.

CDR3 in amino acids: CASSLIEGSNQPQHF. In nucleotides, the CDR3 is TGTGCCAGCAGTCTGATTGAGGGGAGCAATCAGCCCCAGCATTTT. This chain joins TRBV28 and TRBJ1-5; D is possibly TRBD1 (5 bases). The CDR3 has 15 residues. Deletions cut 5 bases from V and 1 base from J, with 12 bases between. Germline CDR1 MDHEN, CDR2 SYDVKM.

The chain uses TRBV30 and TRBJ1-2; 9 bases map to TRBD1. The CDR3 is 14 residues long. CDR1 and CDR2 from the germline V gene are GTSNPN and SVGIG (reference sequence). Trimming took 3 bases from V and 5 from J; bases not matched to a gene: 7. The CDR3 DNA sequence: TGTGCCTGGAGGCTCACAGGGGGCTCTTATGGCTACACCTTC. It specifies CAWRLTGGSYGYTF.

The chain recombines TRBV5-4 with TRBJ1-2; the D is unclear. Germline V gives CDR1 SGHNT, CDR2 YYREEE (reference sequence). CDR3 length: 15 residues. Trimming took 5 bases from V and 6 from J, leaving 20 bases between them. CDR3 sequence: CASSEGGRNKNGYTF. In DNA form, the CDR3 reads TGTGCCAGCAGTGAAGGAGGAAGGAATAAGAATGGCTACACCTTC.

This chain joins TRBV4-2 and TRBJ1-6, with D unresolved. The ends were cut back, 6 bases at V and 0 bases at J, with 9 bases in the middle. Looked up from germline, CDR1 is LGHNA and CDR2 is YNFKEQ. This CDR3 comprises 15 residues. This CDR3 is CASSNEDSYNSPLHF. Written as DNA, the CDR3 is TGTGCCAGCAGTAATGAGGACTCCTATAATTCACCCCTCCACTTT.